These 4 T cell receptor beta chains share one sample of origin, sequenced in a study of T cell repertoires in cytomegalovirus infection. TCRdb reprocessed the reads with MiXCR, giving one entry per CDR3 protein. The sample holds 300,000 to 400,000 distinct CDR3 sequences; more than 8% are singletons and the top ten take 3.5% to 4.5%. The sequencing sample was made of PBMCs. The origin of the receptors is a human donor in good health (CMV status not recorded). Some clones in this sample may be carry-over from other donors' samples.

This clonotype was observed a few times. The DNA of the CDR3 is TGTGCCAGCAGCCCTGGGGCTAGCGGGAAAGAGACCCAGTACTTC. It yields the protein CASSPGASGKETQYF. The chain has TRBV11-3 and TRBJ2-5, with TRBD2 matching 9 bases. V lost 5 bases to trimming and J lost 3 bases; unmatched junction nucleotides: 7. This CDR3 is built from 15 residues. CDR1 is SGHNT, CDR2 YENEEA, per germline.

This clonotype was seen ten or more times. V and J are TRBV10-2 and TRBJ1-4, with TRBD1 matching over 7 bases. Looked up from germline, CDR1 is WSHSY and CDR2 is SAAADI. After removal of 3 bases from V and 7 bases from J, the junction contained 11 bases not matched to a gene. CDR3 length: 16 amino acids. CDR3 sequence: CASSDTRGEAGEKLFF. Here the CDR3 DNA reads TGCGCCAGCAGTGACACCAGGGGGGAGGCAGGTGAAAAACTGTTTTTT.

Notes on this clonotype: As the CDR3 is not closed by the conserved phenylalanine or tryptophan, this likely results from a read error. The CDR3 nucleotides are TGTGCCAGCAGCAATAATGCGGGGGCGAATTCCGGGGAGCTGTTTTAT. Translating gives CASSNNAGANSGELFY. V is TRBV7-3 and J is TRBJ2-2; possibly TRBD2 for D (7 bases). CDR1 and CDR2 from the germline V gene are SGHTA and FQGTGA. The CDR3 totals 16 residues. Deletions cut 5 bases from V and 6 bases from J, with 19 bases between.

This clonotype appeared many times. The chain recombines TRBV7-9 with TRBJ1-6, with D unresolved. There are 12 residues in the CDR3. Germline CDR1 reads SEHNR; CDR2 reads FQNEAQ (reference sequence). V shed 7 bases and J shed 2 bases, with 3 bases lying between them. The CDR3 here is CASTAYNSPLHF. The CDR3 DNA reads TGTGCCAGCACGGCCTATAATTCACCCCTCCACTTT.